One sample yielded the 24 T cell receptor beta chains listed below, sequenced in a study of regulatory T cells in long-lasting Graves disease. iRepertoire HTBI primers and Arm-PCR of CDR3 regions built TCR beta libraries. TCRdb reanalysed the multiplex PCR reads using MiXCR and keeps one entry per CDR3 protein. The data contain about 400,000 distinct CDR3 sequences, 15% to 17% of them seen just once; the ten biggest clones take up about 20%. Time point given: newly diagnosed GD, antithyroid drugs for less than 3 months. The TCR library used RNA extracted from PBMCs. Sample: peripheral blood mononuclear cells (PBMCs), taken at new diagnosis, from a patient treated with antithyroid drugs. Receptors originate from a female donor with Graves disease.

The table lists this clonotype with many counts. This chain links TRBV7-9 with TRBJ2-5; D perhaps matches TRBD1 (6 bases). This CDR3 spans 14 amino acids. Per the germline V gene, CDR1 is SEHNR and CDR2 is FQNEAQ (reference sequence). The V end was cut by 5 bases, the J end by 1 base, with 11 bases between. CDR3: CASSLGQFQETQYF. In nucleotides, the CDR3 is TGTGCCAGCAGCCTTGGACAGTTCCAAGAGACCCAGTACTTC. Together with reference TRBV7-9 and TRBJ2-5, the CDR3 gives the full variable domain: DTGVSQNPRHKITKRGQNVTFRCDPISEHNRLYWYRQTLGQGPEFLTYFQNEAQLEKSRLLSDRFSAERPKGSFSTLEIQRTEQGDSAMYLCASSLGQFQETQYFGPGTRLLVL.

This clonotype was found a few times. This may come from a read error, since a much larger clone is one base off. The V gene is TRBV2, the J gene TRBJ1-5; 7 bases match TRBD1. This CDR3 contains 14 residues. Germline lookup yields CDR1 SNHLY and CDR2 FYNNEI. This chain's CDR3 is CASSFRQGSQLQHF. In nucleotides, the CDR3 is TGTGCCAGCAGTTTTAGACAGGGCTCCCAGCTCCAGCATTTT.

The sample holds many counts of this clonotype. The CDR3 region has the DNA TGTGCCAGCAGCCCGGATGGGCTCCGGGGCTACACCTTC. The encoded protein is CASSPDGLRGYTF. The chain is built from TRBV27 and TRBJ1-2; D gene uncertain. The germline V and J ends were trimmed by 6 bases and 8 bases, with 16 bases remaining between them. This CDR3 region has 13 residues. Germline lookup yields CDR1 MNHEY and CDR2 SMNVEV (reference sequence).

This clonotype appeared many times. DNA for the CDR3: TGTGCCAGCAGCTTTAACGGCATTCAGTACTTC. Amino acid sequence: CASSFNGIQYF. V is TRBV5-5 and J is TRBJ2-4, with no clear D. This CDR3 is built from 11 residues. Looked up from germline, CDR1 is SGHKS and CDR2 is YYEKEE (reference sequence). Deletions cut 2 bases from V and 9 bases from J, with 6 bases between.

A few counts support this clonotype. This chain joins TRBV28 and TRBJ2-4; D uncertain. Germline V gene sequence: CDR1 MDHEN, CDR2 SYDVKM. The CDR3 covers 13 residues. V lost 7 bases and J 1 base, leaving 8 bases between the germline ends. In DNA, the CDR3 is TGTGCCAGCAATCCCGGGGCCAAAAACATTCAGTACTTC. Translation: CASNPGAKNIQYF.

The DNA for the CDR3 is TGTGCCTGGAGTGGCCCCTCCTACGAGCAGTACTTC. This translates into CAWSGPSYEQYF. The V gene is TRBV30, the J gene TRBJ2-7; D not resolved. There are 12 residues in the CDR3. V lost 1 base and J lost 0, with 4 bases in between. Germline assignment: CDR1 GTSNPN and CDR2 SVGIG (reference sequence).

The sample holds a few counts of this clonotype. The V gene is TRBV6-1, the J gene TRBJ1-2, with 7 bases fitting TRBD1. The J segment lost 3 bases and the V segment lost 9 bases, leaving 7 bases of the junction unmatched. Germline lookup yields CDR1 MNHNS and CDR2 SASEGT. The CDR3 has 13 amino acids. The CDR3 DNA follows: TGTGCCAGTTCGACAGGGAATGACTATGGCTACACCTTC. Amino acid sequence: CASSTGNDYGYTF.

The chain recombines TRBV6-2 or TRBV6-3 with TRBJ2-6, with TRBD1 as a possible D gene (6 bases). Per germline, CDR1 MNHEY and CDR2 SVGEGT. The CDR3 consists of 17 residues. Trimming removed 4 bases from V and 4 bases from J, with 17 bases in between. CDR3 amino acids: CASSFGGPIWGANVLTF. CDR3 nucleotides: TGTGCCAGCAGTTTTGGGGGCCCCATTTGGGGGGCCAACGTCCTGACTTTC.

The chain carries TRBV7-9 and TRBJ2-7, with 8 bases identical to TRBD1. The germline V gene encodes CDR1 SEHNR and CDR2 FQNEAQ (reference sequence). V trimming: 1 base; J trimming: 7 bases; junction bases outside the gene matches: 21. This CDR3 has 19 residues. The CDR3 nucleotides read TGTGCCAGCAGCTTAGGGACAGGGTCCCTCCGCAGCTCCTACAATGAGCAGTACTTC. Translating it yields CASSLGTGSLRSSYNEQYF.

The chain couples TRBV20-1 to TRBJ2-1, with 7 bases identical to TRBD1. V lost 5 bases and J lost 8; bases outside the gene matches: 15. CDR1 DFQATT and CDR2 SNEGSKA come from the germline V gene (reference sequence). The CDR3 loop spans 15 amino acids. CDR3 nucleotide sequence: TGCAGTGCTCCCTTAAGAGGGGGCCTCTCGGATGAGCAGTTCTTC. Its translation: CSAPLRGGLSDEQFF.

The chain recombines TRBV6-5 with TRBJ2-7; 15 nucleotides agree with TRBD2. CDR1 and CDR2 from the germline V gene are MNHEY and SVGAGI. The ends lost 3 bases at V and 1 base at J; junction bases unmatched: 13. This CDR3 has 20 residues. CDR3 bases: TGTGCCAGCAGTTATTCTGGTGGGACTAGCGGGAGGCCGGGGTCCTACGAGCAGTACTTC. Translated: CASSYSGGTSGRPGSYEQYF.

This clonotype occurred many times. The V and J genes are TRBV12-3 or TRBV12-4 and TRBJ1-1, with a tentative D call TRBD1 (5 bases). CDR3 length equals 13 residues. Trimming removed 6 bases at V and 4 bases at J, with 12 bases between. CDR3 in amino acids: CASSLWQGTEAFF. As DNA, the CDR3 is TGTGCCAGCAGCTTATGGCAGGGCACTGAAGCTTTCTTT.

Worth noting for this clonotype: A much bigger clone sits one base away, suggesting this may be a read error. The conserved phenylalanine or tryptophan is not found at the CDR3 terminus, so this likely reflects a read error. The CDR3 nucleotides are TGTGCCAGCAGAGTACTAGCGGGAAGCACAGATACGCAGTATCTT. This sequence encodes CASRVLAGSTDTQYL. The rearrangement uses TRBV6-1 and TRBJ2-3, with 10 bases aligning to TRBD2. The V segment lost 6 bases and the J segment 0 bases; nucleotides outside the gene matches: 3. CDR3 length equals 15 residues. CDR1 and CDR2 from the germline V gene are MNHNS and SASEGT.

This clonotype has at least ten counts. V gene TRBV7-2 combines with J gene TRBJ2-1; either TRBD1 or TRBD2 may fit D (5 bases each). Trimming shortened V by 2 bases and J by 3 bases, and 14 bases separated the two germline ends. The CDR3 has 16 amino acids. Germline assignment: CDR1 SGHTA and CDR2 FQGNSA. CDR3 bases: TGTGCCAGCAGCTTAATGGGACGGGACGGCTACAATGAGCAGTTCTTC. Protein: CASSLMGRDGYNEQFF.

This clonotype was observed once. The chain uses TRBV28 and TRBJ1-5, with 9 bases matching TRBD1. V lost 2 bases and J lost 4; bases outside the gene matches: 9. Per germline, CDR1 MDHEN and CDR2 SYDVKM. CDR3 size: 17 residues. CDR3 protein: CASSLGYRGLSNQPQHF. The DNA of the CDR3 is TGTGCCAGCAGTTTAGGGTACAGGGGGCTTTCGAATCAGCCCCAGCATTTT.

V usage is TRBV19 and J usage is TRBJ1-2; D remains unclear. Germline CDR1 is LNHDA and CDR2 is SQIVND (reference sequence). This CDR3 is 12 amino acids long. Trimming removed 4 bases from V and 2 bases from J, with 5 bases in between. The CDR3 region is CASSSENYGYTF. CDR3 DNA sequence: TGTGCCAGTAGTAGCGAGAACTATGGCTACACCTTC.

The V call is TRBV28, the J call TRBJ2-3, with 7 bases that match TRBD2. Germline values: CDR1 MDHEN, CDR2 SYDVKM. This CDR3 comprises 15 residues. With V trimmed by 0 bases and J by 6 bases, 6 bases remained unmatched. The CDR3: CASSLWRAGLDTQYF. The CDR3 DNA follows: TGTGCCAGCAGTTTATGGCGAGCGGGACTGGATACGCAGTATTTT.

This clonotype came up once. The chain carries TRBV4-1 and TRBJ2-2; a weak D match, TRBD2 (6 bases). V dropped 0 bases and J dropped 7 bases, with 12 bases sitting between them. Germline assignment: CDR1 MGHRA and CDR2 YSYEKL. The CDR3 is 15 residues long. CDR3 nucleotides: TGCGCCAGCAGCCAAGAGGGGGGAGGTCTCGGGGAGCTGTTTTTT. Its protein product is CASSQEGGGLGELFF.

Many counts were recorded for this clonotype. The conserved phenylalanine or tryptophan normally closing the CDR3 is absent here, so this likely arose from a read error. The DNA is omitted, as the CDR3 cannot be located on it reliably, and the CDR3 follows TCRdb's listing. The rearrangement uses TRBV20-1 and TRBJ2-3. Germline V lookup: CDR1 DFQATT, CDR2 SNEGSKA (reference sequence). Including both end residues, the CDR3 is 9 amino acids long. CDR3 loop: CSARDQGES.

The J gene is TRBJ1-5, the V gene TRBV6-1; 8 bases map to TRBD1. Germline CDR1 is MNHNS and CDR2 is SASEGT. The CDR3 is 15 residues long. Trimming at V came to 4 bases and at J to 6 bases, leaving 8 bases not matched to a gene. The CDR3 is CASSVAGGFAQPQHF. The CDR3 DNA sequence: TGTGCCAGCAGTGTGGCAGGGGGCTTTGCTCAGCCCCAGCATTTT.

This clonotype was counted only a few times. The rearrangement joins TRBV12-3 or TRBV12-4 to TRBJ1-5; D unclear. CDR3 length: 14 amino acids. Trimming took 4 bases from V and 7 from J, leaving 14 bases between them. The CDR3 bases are TGTGCCAGCAGTTCCTTGGCGGGAGCCCAGCCCCAGCATTTT. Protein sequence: CASSSLAGAQPQHF.

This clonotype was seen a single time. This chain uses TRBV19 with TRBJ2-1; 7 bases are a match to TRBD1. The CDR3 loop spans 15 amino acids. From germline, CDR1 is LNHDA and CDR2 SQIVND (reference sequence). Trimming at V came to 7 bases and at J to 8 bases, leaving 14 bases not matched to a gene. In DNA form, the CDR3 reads TGTGCCAGTACCCCCCTAAGAGACAGGGTCGATGAGCAGTTCTTC. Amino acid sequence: CASTPLRDRVDEQFF.

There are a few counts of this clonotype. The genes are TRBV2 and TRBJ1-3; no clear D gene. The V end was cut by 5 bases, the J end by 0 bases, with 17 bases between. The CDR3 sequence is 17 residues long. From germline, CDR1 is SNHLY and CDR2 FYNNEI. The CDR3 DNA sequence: TGTGCCAGCAGTCCCCCGGCCGACGGCCTCTCTGGAAACACCATATATTTT. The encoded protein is CASSPPADGLSGNTIYF.

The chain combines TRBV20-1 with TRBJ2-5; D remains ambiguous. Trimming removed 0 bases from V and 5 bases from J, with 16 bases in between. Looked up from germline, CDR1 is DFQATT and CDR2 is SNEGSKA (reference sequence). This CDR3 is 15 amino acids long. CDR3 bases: TGCAGTGCTAGAGATTATCTAGACGGCCGGGAGACCCAGTACTTC. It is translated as CSARDYLDGRETQYF.